Described below is a single TCR beta chain sequence and its context. Its antigen is undetermined. The CDR3 loop spans 15 amino acids. Germline V gene sequence: CDR1 ENHRY, CDR2 SYGVKD. V was cut by 7 bases and J by 0 bases, with 13 bases left in between. This specimen belongs to a study of T cell responses to AZD1222 COVID-19 vaccine. General study findings and limits: The study identified only a handful of AZD1222 recipients as seropositive at baseline. Females made up more of the donors, who were largely white British, and clonal diversity may have come out too low. With dominance at 160-218 and 743-854, vaccine-associated CD4 TCRs spanned spike.

Clones were sequenced by immunoSEQ multiplex PCR, and TCRdb holds only the in-frame ones, with some missing. The sample carries fewer than 90,000 clones, around nine tenths recorded once. The sample consisted of peripheral blood, taken on day 0 of AZD1222 vaccination. This TCR derives from an adult in good health. V usage is TRBV10-3 and J usage is TRBJ1-3, with D possibly TRBD1 on 5 matching bases. The CDR3 region is CAITEGPSSGNTIYF. The CDR3 DNA follows: TGTGCCATCACGGAGGGGCCCAGCTCTGGAAACACCATATATTTT.